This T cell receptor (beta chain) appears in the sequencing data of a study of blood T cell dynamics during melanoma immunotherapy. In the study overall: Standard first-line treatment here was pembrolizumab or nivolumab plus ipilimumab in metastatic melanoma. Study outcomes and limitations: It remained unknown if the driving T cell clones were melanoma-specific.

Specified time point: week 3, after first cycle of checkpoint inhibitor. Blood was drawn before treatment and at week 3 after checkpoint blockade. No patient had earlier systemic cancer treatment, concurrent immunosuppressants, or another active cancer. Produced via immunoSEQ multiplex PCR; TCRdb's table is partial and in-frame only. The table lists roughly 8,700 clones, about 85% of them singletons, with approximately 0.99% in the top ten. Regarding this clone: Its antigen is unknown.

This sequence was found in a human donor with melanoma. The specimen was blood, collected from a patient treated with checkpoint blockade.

CDR3 DNA: TGTGCCAGCAGCGCAGGGACAGCCGCAGCTAACTATGGCTACACCTTC. It specifies CASSAGTAAANYGYTF. V and J are TRBV5-4 and TRBJ1-2; TRBD1 aligns across 7 bases. CDR1 is SGHNT and CDR2 is YYREEE in the germline V gene (reference sequence). Trimming took 4 bases from V and 0 from J; bases not matched to a gene: 9. The CDR3 sequence is 16 residues long.